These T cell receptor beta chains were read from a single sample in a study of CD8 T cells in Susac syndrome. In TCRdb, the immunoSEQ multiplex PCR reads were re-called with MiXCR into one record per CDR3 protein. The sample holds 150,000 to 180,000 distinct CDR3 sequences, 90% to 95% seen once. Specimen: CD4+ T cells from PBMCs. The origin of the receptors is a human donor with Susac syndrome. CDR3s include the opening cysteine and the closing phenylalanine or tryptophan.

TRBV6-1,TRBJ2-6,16,CASMRFGWTGANVLTF
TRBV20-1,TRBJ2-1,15,CSAPTGTSNYNEQFF
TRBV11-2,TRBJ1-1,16,CASSLRTGQQNTEAFF
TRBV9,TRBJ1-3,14,CASSPPGPGNTIYF
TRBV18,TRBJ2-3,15,CASSRETGDTDTQYF
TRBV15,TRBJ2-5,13,CATSRGLGETQYF
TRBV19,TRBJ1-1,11,CASSIWGEAFF
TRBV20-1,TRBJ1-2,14,CSAATGQRNYGYTF
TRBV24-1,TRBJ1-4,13,CATSRGQGEKLFF
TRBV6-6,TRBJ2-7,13,CASSLLPDYEQYF